One and the same sample provided the 9 T cell receptor beta chains below, sequenced in a study of cytomegalovirus exposure and HLA in healthy donors. A multiplex PCR was run with 60 Vbeta primers and 13 Jbeta primers. Generated by immunoSEQ multiplex PCR, the TCRdb table keeps only in-frame clones and is missing some. This sample carries 150,000 to 200,000 clones, 65% to 85% of them seen once, and the ten largest clones take over 6%. Sequenced sample: PBMCs. The receptors come from a man between 35 and 55 years old in good health and CMV-seropositive.

The rearrangement uses TRBV6-1 and TRBJ2-5; maybe TRBD2 (6 bases). CDR1 and CDR2 from the germline V gene are MNHNS and SASEGT. V lost 4 bases and J 1 base, leaving 16 bases between the germline ends. The CDR3 consists of 16 residues. CDR3 sequence (DNA): TGTGCCAGCAGTGCATTTCTTGCGGGGAGCCAAGAGACCCAGTACTTC. The encoded protein is CASSAFLAGSQETQYF.

This clone came up once. The CDR3 bases are TGCGCCAGCAGCCCTACCGGGACAGGGTCCCCCTACGAGCAGTACTTC. This codes for CASSPTGTGSPYEQYF. The chain carries TRBV5-1 and TRBJ2-7, with TRBD1 matching over 9 bases. V lost 4 bases, J lost 2 bases, and 10 bases stayed unmatched. Germline CDR1 is SGHRS and CDR2 is YFSETQ. This CDR3 has 16 residues. The full variable domain, its missing parts supplied by reference TRBV5-1 and TRBJ2-7, is KAGVTQTPRYLIKTRGQQVTLSCSPISGHRSVSWYQQTPGQGLQFLFEYFSETQRNKGNFPGRFSGRQFSNSRSEMNVSTLELGDSALYLCASSPTGTGSPYEQYFGPGTRLTVT.

This clone appeared a few times. This chain connects TRBV27 to TRBJ2-3; tentative D call: TRBD2 (6 bases). The V gene lost 5 bases and the J gene lost 1 base, with 13 bases spanning the gap. The CDR3 extends over 15 amino acids. Germline V gene lookup returns CDR1 MNHEY and CDR2 SMNVEV (reference sequence). This CDR3 is CASSGRLDRTDTQYF. Written as DNA, the CDR3 is TGTGCCAGCAGTGGAAGACTAGACCGCACAGATACGCAGTATTTT.

CDR3 region: CASSQDAGVRVTTEAFF. CDR3 nucleotides: TGCGCCAGCAGCCAAGATGCTGGAGTCAGGGTAACGACTGAAGCTTTCTTT. The chain uses TRBV4-1 and TRBJ1-1, with TRBD1 as a possible D gene (5 bases). Trimming cost V 0 bases and J 5 bases, with 19 bases left between them. The CDR3 consists of 17 residues. CDR1 MGHRA and CDR2 YSYEKL come from the germline V gene.

Concerning this clone: A junction boundary mismatches the germline segment, possibly from a read error. The sample carries other DNA sequences with the same CDR3. V usage is TRBV2 and J usage is TRBJ1-3; 10 nucleotides align to TRBD1. Germline CDR1 reads SNHLY; CDR2 reads FYNNEI. The CDR3 has 15 amino acids. Here the CDR3 reads CASRSTGGSGNTIYF. The CDR3 DNA is TGCGCCAGCAGATCGACAGGGGGCTCCGGAAACACCATATATTTT.

The V and J genes are TRBV6-5 and TRBJ1-3; possible D gene TRBD1, 6 bases. The CDR3 has 15 residues. Germline CDR1 reads MNHEY; CDR2 reads SVGAGI. Between the trimmed V and J ends, which lost 5 bases and 2 bases, there was a span of 13 bases. The CDR3, as DNA: TGTGCCAGCAGTCCGATCAGGACAGCTGGAAACACCATATATTTT. It yields the protein CASSPIRTAGNTIYF.

This chain connects TRBV6-1 to TRBJ2-1; 10 bases fit TRBD2. Trimming took 6 bases from V and 6 from J; bases not matched to a gene: 5. The CDR3 totals 14 residues. From germline, CDR1 is MNHNS and CDR2 SASEGT. The CDR3 is CASRPLAGANEQFF. The CDR3 bases are TGTGCCAGCAGGCCTCTAGCGGGGGCCAATGAGCAGTTCTTC.

The chain joins TRBV5-1 to TRBJ2-3, with D unclear. Germline assignment: CDR1 SGHRS and CDR2 YFSETQ. Deletions cut 0 bases from V and 3 bases from J, with 2 bases between. CDR3 length: 12 amino acids. CDR3 DNA: TGCGCCAGCAGCTTGGCGACAGATACGCAGTATTTT. Amino acids: CASSLATDTQYF. Combining the CDR3 with reference TRBV5-1 and TRBJ2-3 gives the whole variable domain KAGVTQTPRYLIKTRGQQVTLSCSPISGHRSVSWYQQTPGQGLQFLFEYFSETQRNKGNFPGRFSGRQFSNSRSEMNVSTLELGDSALYLCASSLATDTQYFGPGTRLTVL.

V and J are TRBV7-8 and TRBJ1-5; D unclear. The length of the CDR3 is 19 residues. The V end was cut by 1 base, the J end by 2 bases, with 21 bases between. Per the germline V gene, CDR1 is SGHVS and CDR2 is FQNEAQ. CDR3 DNA: TGTGCCAGCAGCTTAGATTCCGCCAGGCCTAGCGAGCGCAATCAGCCCCAGCATTTT. This encodes CASSLDSARPSERNQPQHF.